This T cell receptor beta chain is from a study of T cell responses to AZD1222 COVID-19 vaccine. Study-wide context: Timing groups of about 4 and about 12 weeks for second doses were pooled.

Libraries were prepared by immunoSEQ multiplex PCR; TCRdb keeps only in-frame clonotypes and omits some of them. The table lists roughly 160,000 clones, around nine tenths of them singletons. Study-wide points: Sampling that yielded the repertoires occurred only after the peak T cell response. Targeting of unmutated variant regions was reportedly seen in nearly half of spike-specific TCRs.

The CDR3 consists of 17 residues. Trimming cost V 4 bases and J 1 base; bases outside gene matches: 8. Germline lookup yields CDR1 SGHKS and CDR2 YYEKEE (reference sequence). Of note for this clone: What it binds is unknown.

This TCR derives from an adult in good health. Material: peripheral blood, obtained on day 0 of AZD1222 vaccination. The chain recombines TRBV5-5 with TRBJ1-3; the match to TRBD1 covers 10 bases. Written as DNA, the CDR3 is TGTGCCAGCAGCGTCTTACCGGGACAGGGGTCTGGAAACACCATATATTTT. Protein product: CASSVLPGQGSGNTIYF.